This T cell receptor beta chain is from a study of tumor-infiltrating lymphocytes in oesophageal squamous cell carcinoma listed by TCRdb under 2016. Library creation used PCR. TCRdb lists the instrument as Illumina HiSeq 2000. The raw public reads went through TCRdb reprocessing: fastp at Q25, MiXCR clone calling, in-frame beta chains kept. Rows with one shared CDR3 protein collapse into an entry with the most common genes and DNA. Across this sample there are 9,500 to 15,000 distinct CDR3 sequences, with 45% to 70% seen only once. Roughly 40% of the sample comes from the top ten. Here V drops 6 bases and J drops 1 base, and the junction holds 5 bases not matched to any gene. As encoded in the germline V gene, CDR1 is MNHNS while CDR2 is SASEGT. The CDR3 runs 15 amino acids, cysteine and phenylalanine included. Just the 45-base CDR3 DNA is kept, in frame starting at base 1. This clonotype was seen more than once but under ten times. This clone's antigen is unknown. Base quality data are lacking; no much larger clone is found one base away.

The sequence came from a female donor with esophageal squamous cell carcinoma. The V gene is TRBV6-1 and the J gene is TRBJ2-3, and TRBD1 aligns with 9 junction nucleotides. Sequencing was carried out using esophageal tumor tissue. The CDR3 corresponds to CASSKRQGGTDTQYF. The DNA reads as follows: TGTGCCAGCAGCAAACGACAGGGGGGCACAGATACGCAGTATTTT.